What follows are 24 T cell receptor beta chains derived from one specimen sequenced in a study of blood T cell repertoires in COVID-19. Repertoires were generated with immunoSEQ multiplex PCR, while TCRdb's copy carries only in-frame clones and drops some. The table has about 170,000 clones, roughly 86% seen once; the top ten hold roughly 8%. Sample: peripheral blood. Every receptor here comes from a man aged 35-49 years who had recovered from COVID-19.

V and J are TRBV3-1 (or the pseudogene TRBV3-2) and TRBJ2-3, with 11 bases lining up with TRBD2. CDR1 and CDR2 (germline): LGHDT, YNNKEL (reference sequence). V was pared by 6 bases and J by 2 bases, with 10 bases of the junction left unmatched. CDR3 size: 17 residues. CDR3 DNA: TGTGCCAGCAGTAACCCTAGCGGGGGGCTATCCACAGATACGCAGTATTTT. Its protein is CASSNPSGGLSTDTQYF.

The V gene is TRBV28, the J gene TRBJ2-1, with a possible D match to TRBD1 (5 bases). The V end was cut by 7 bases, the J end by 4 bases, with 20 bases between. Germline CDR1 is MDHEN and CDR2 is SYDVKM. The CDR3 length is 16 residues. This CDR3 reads CASNLQGSRHYNEQFF. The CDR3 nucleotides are TGTGCCAGCAATCTCCAGGGATCACGTCATTACAATGAGCAGTTCTTC.

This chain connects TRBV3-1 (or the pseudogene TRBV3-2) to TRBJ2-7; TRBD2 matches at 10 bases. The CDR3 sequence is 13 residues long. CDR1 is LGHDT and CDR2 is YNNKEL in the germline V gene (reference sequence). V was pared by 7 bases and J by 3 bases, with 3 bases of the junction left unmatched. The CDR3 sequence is CASKASGSYEQYF. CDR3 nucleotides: TGTGCCAGCAAGGCTAGCGGGAGCTACGAGCAGTACTTC.

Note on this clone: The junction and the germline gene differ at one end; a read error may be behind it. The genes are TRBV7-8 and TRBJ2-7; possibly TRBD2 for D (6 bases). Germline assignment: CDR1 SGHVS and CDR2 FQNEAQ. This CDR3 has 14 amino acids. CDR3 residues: CASSKRGGEYGQYF. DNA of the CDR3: TGTGCCAGCAGCAAACGTGGAGGGGAGTACGGGCAGTACTTC.

The CDR3: CASSHSSGRDSYEQYF. In nucleotides, the CDR3 is TGTGCCAGCAGCCATAGTAGCGGGCGGGATTCCTACGAGCAGTACTTC. This rearrangement joins TRBV27 to TRBJ2-7, with 7 nucleotides matching TRBD2. Germline CDR1 and CDR2: MNHEY and SMNVEV (reference sequence). CDR3 length: 16 residues. The V gene end was trimmed by 6 bases and the J gene end by 1 base; junction bases not matched to a gene: 12.

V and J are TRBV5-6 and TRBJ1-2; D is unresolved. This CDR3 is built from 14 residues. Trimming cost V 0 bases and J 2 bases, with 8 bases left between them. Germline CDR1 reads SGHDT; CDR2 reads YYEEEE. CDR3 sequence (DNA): TGTGCCAGCAGCTTGGGGCAACAAAACTATGGCTACACCTTC. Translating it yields CASSLGQQNYGYTF. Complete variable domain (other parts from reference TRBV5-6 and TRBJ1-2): DAGVTQSPTHLIKTRGQQVTLRCSPKSGHDTVSWYQQALGQGPQFIFQYYEEEERQRGNFPDRFSGHQFPNYSSELNVNALLLGDSALYLCASSLGQQNYGYTFGSGTRLTVV.

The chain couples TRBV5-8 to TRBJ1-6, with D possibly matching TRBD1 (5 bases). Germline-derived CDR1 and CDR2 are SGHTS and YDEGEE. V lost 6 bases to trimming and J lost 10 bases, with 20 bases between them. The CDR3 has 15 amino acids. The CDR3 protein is CASIPPRVGASPLHF. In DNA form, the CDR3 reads TGTGCCAGCATCCCCCCACGGGTAGGGGCCTCACCCCTCCACTTT.

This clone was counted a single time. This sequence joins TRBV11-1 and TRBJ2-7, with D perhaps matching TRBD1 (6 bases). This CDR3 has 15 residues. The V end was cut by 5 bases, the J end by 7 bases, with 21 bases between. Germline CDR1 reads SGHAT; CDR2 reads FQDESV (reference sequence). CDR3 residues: CASSPKWYRVGEQYF. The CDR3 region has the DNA TGTGCCAGCAGCCCAAAATGGTACAGGGTCGGAGAGCAGTACTTC.

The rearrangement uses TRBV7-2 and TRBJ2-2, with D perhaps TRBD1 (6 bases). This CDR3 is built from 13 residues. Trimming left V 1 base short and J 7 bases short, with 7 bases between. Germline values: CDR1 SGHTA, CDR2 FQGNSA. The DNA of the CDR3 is TGTGCCAGCAGCTTAGAAGGGGGCGGGGAGCTGTTTTTT. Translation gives CASSLEGGGELFF.

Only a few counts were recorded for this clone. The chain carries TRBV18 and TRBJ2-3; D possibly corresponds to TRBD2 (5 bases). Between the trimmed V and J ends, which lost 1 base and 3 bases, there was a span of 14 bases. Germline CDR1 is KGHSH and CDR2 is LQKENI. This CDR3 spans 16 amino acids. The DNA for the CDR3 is TGTGCCAGCTCACCACTGGGCGGAGGTGGAACAGATACGCAGTATTTT. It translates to CASSPLGGGGTDTQYF.

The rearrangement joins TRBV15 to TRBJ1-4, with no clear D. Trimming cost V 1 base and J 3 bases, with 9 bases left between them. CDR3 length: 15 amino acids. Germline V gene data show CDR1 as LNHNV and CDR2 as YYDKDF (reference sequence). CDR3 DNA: TGTGCCACCAGCAGAGCCAGTGGGCCTAATGAAAAACTGTTTTTT. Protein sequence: CATSRASGPNEKLFF.

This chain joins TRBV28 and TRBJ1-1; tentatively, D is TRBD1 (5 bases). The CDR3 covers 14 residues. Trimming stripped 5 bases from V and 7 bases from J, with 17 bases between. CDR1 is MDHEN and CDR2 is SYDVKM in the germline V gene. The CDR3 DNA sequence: TGTGCCAGCAGTCCCAGGGTTGTAGGCGTTGAAGCTTTCTTT. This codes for CASSPRVVGVEAFF.

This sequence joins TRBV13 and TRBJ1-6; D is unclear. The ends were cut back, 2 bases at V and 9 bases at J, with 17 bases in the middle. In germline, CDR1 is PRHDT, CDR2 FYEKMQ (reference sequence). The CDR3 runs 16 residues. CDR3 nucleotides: TGTGCCAGCAGCTTAAATATGTTGACTGGGAGTTCACCCCTCCACTTT. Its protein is CASSLNMLTGSSPLHF.

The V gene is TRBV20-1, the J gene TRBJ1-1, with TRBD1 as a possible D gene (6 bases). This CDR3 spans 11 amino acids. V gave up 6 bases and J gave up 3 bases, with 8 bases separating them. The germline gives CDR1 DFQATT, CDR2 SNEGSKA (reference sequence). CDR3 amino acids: CSAYRDTEAFF. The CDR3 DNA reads TGCAGTGCCTACAGGGACACTGAAGCTTTCTTT.

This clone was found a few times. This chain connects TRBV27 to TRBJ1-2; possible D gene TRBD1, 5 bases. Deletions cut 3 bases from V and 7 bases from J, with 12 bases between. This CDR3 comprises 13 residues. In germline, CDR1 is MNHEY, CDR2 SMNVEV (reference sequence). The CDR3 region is CASSFRGISGYTF. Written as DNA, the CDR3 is TGTGCCAGCAGTTTTAGGGGTATTAGTGGCTACACCTTC.

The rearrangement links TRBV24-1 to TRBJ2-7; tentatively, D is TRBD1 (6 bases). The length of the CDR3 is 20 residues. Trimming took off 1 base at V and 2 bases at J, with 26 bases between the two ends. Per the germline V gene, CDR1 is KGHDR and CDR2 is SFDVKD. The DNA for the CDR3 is TGTGCCACCAGTGATTTAGAGGAGAAGGGGGTTGACCTTCCGACCTACGAGCAGTACTTC. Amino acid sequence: CATSDLEEKGVDLPTYEQYF.

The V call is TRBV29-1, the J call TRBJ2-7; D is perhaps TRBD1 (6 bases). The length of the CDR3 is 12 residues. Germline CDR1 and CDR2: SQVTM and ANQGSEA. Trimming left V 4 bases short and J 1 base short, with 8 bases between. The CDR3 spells CSVGTVSYEQYF. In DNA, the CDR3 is TGCAGCGTTGGGACAGTATCCTACGAGCAGTACTTC.

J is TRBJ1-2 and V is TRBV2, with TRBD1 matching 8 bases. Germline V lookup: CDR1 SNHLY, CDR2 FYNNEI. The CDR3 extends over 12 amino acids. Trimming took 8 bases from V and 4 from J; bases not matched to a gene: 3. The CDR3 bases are TGTGCCAGCCGGGACAGGCTCTATGGCTACACCTTC. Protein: CASRDRLYGYTF.

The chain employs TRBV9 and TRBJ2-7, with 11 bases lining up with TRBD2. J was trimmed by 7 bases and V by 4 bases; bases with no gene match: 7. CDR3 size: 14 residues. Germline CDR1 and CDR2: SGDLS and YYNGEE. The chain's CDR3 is CASSPGLAVQEQYF. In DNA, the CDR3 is TGTGCCAGCAGCCCGGGACTAGCGGTACAGGAGCAGTACTTC. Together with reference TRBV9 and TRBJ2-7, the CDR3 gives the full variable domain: DSGVTQTPKHLITATGQRVTLRCSPRSGDLSVYWYQQSLDQGLQFLIQYYNGEERAKGNILERFSAQQFPDLHSELNLSSLELGDSALYFCASSPGLAVQEQYFGPGTRLTVT.

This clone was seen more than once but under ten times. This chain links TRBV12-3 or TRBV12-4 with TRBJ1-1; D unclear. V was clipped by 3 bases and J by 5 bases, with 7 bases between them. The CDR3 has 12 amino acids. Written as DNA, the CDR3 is TGTGCCAGCAGTTTTTCCGGGACTGAAGCTTTCTTT. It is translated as CASSFSGTEAFF.

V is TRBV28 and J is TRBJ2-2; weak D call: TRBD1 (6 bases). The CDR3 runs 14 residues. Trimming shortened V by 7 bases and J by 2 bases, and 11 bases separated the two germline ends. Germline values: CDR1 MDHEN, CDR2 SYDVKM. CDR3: CASIPQGNTGELFF. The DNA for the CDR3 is TGTGCCAGCATACCACAGGGAAACACCGGGGAGCTGTTTTTT.

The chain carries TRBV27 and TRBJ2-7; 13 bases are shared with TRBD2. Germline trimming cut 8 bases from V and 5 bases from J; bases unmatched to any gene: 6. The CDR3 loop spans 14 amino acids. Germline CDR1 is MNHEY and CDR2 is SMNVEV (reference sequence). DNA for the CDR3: TGTGCCAGCTCCCGGACTAGCGGGAGTCACGAGCAGTACTTC. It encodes CASSRTSGSHEQYF.

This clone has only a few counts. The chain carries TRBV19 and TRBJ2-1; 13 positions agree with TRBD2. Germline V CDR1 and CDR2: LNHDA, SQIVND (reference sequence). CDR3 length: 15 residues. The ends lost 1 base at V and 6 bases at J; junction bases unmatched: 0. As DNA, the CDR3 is TGTGCCAGTAGTATAGGGACTAGCGGGAGCAATGAGCAGTTCTTC. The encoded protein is CASSIGTSGSNEQFF. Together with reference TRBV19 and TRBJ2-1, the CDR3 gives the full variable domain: DGGITQSPKYLFRKEGQNVTLSCEQNLNHDAMYWYRQDPGQGLRLIYYSQIVNDFQKGDIAEGYSVSREKKESFPLTVTSAQKNPTAFYLCASSIGTSGSNEQFFGPGTRLTVL.

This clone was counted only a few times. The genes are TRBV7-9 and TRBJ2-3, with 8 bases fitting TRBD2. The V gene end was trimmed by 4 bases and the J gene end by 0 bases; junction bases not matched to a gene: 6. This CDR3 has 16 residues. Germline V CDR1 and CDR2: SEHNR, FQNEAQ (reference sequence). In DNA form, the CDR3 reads TGTGCCAGCAGCTGGGAGCGGGAGATGAGCACAGATACGCAGTATTTT. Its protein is CASSWEREMSTDTQYF.